Presented here are 26 T cell receptor beta chains from one specimen sequenced in a study of blood T cells in healthy people across ages. A second PCR, run for roughly 7 to 11 cycles, used a sample-barcoded 5' primer plus a J-beta primer mix. MiXCR was run by TCRdb on the 5' RACE reads, yielding one entry per CDR3 protein. The data contain 2 million or so distinct CDR3 sequences, around 50% of them singletons. Input material: blood. The receptors derive from a woman between 35 and 50 years old in good health.

This clonotype has only a few counts. V gene TRBV15 combines with J gene TRBJ1-2; D is unresolved. CDR3 size: 12 residues. Germline CDR1 is LNHNV and CDR2 is YYDKDF (reference sequence). The ends were cut back, 2 bases at V and 6 bases at J, with 7 bases in the middle. The CDR3 DNA sequence: TGTGCCACCAGCAGACAGTTTGATGGCTACACCTTC. This gives the protein CATSRQFDGYTF.

This chain links TRBV13 with TRBJ2-5; no definite D call. Germline V gives CDR1 PRHDT, CDR2 FYEKMQ (reference sequence). This CDR3 has 14 amino acids. Trimming took 1 base from V and 0 from J, leaving 6 bases between them. CDR3 residues: CASSLEANQETQYF. The CDR3 DNA is TGTGCCAGCAGCTTAGAGGCAAACCAAGAGACCCAGTACTTC.

The chain employs TRBV25-1 and TRBJ2-3; D is unclear. The CDR3 is made up of 15 amino acids. V was clipped by 4 bases and J by 4 bases, with 15 bases between them. The V gene's germline CDR1 is MGHDK and CDR2 SYGVNS. The CDR3 region is CASSGAALRPDTQYF. CDR3 nucleotide sequence: TGTGCCAGCAGTGGCGCGGCCCTGCGCCCAGATACGCAGTATTTT.

This rearrangement joins TRBV12-3 or TRBV12-4 to TRBJ2-5; TRBD2 matches 7 bases. The J segment lost 2 bases and the V segment lost 8 bases, leaving 11 bases of the junction unmatched. The CDR3 is 15 amino acids. The CDR3 here is CASGSFRAGQETQYF. In nucleotides, the CDR3 is TGTGCCAGCGGTAGCTTTCGAGCGGGACAAGAGACCCAGTACTTC.

This clonotype was seen more than once but under ten times. The genes are TRBV13 and TRBJ1-2; TRBD1 aligns across 7 bases. Germline V CDR1 and CDR2: PRHDT, FYEKMQ (reference sequence). The V and J ends lost 7 bases and 0 bases, in that order; junction bases with no gene match: 8. The CDR3 has 15 residues. The CDR3 DNA reads TGTGCCAGCAAGGGGGCGTCAGATGCTAACTATGGCTACACCTTC. This sequence encodes CASKGASDANYGYTF.

V and J are TRBV27 and TRBJ1-2; possibly TRBD1 for D (5 bases). This CDR3 contains 13 residues. V gave up 10 bases and J gave up 3 bases, with 15 bases separating them. Germline V gene sequence: CDR1 MNHEY, CDR2 SMNVEV (reference sequence). CDR3 in amino acids: CATRVDYDYGYTF. The CDR3 DNA sequence: TGTGCCACCAGGGTAGATTACGACTATGGCTACACCTTC.

V and J are TRBV5-1 and TRBJ1-6; 8 bases match TRBD1. Per germline, CDR1 SGHRS and CDR2 YFSETQ. V lost 4 bases and J lost 10; bases outside the gene matches: 7. CDR3 length equals 14 residues. The CDR3 bases are TGCGCCAGCAGCGCCTCCGACAGGGGATCACCCCTCCACTTT. Its translation: CASSASDRGSPLHF. The full variable domain, completed using reference TRBV5-1 and TRBJ1-6, is KAGVTQTPRYLIKTRGQQVTLSCSPISGHRSVSWYQQTPGQGLQFLFEYFSETQRNKGNFPGRFSGRQFSNSRSEMNVSTLELGDSALYLCASSASDRGSPLHFGNGTRLTVT.

This chain uses TRBV9 with TRBJ2-7; 8 positions match TRBD2. The germline CDR1 and CDR2 sequences are SGDLS and YYNGEE. The CDR3 totals 14 residues. The V segment lost 0 bases and the J segment 5 bases; nucleotides outside the gene matches: 4. CDR3 protein: CASSVAGGDHEQYF. CDR3 bases: TGTGCCAGCAGCGTAGCGGGAGGGGACCACGAGCAGTACTTC. Complete variable domain (other parts from reference TRBV9 and TRBJ2-7): DSGVTQTPKHLITATGQRVTLRCSPRSGDLSVYWYQQSLDQGLQFLIQYYNGEERAKGNILERFSAQQFPDLHSELNLSSLELGDSALYFCASSVAGGDHEQYFGPGTRLTVT.

The gene calls are TRBV4-3 and TRBJ2-4, with D maybe TRBD2 (7 bases). The DNA end favors TRBJ2-7, so the J call may be wrong. This CDR3 region has 16 residues. Germline lookup yields CDR1 LGHNA and CDR2 YSLEER. In nucleotides, the CDR3 is TGCGCCAGCAACCAGGTCAAGGGGGGGAGTATCTACGAGCAGTACTTC. This codes for CASNQVKGGSIYEQYF.

This clonotype showed up many times. The chain couples TRBV27 to TRBJ2-5; 9 bases line up with TRBD1. The CDR3 length is 14 residues. The V segment lost 6 bases and the J segment 3 bases; nucleotides outside the gene matches: 5. In germline, CDR1 is MNHEY, CDR2 SMNVEV (reference sequence). The CDR3 DNA reads as TGTGCCAGCAGCACCCGGACAGGGGAAGAGACCCAGTACTTC. Translating gives CASSTRTGEETQYF.

This clonotype was counted only a few times. This chain joins TRBV6-2 or TRBV6-3 and TRBJ2-4; possibly TRBD1 or TRBD2 for D (6 bases each). The J call is uncertain, as TRBJ2-7 better fits the DNA end. CDR1 and CDR2 from the germline V gene are MNHEY and SVGEGT. The CDR3 has 14 amino acids. This chain's CDR3 is CASSYYGGAYEQYF. In DNA, the CDR3 is TGTGCCAGCAGTTACTACGGGGGCGCCTACGAGCAGTACTTC.

The chain couples TRBV28 to TRBJ2-1, with D maybe TRBD2 (5 bases). Germline V gene lookup returns CDR1 MDHEN and CDR2 SYDVKM. CDR3 length: 14 amino acids. Trimming pared 8 bases from V and 0 bases from J, leaving 11 bases between. CDR3 sequence: CASVGGLSYNEQFF. CDR3 bases: TGTGCCAGCGTCGGCGGGCTCTCCTACAATGAGCAGTTCTTC.

This clonotype has a handful of counts. The chain joins TRBV4-1 to TRBJ2-3; 7 bases match TRBD2. V was pared by 1 base and J by 4 bases, with 8 bases of the junction left unmatched. Looked up from germline, CDR1 is MGHRA and CDR2 is YSYEKL. The CDR3 is 16 amino acids. The CDR3 region is CASSQVGLGRADTQYF. The CDR3 DNA reads TGCGCCAGCAGCCAAGTGGGGCTAGGGAGGGCAGATACGCAGTATTTT.

The CDR3 spells CRVEWGTGEQFF. The CDR3 region has the DNA TGCAGAGTGGAGTGGGGGACGGGCGAGCAGTTCTTC. The V and J genes are TRBV29-1 and TRBJ2-1; tentatively, D is TRBD1 or TRBD2 (5 bases each). The CDR3 loop spans 12 amino acids. Germline CDR1 SQVTM, CDR2 ANQGSEA.

This clonotype was counted a few times. The CDR3 sequence: CSARDNPAGGLSYEQYF. CDR3 bases: TGCAGTGCTAGAGATAATCCAGCGGGGGGCCTGTCCTACGAGCAGTACTTC. The chain links TRBV20-1 to TRBJ2-7; 9 bases map to TRBD2. V trimming: 0 bases; J trimming: 1 base; junction bases outside the gene matches: 10. Germline-derived CDR1 and CDR2 are DFQATT and SNEGSKA (reference sequence). The length of the CDR3 is 17 residues.

This clonotype was counted only a few times. The J gene is TRBJ2-1, the V gene TRBV4-2; tentatively, D is TRBD2 (7 bases). CDR1 is LGHNA, CDR2 YNFKEQ, per germline. Trimming took 0 bases from V and 4 from J, leaving 13 bases between them. There are 16 residues in the CDR3. The CDR3 DNA reads TGTGCCAGCAGCCAAGATTGGGGGGGGGCTTACAATGAGCAGTTCTTC. This codes for CASSQDWGGAYNEQFF.

The V gene is TRBV9, the J gene TRBJ2-3; 9 bases match TRBD2. CDR1 is SGDLS and CDR2 is YYNGEE in the germline V gene. V was clipped by 0 bases and J by 0 bases; unmatched bases: 5. The CDR3 is 17 residues long. CDR3 in DNA: TGTGCCAGCAGCGTAGCGGCGGGGGGGCCCAGCACAGATACGCAGTATTTT. Its translation: CASSVAAGGPSTDTQYF.

The CDR3 nucleotides are TGTGCCAGCAGTTACATTAGCGAAGAGACCCAGTACTTC. Translation: CASSYISEETQYF. The chain has TRBV6-6 and TRBJ2-4, with D possibly TRBD2 on 5 matching bases. The better agreement between TRBJ2-5 and the DNA end casts doubt on the J call. The CDR3 length is 13 residues. Germline CDR1 reads MNHNY; CDR2 reads SVGAGI (reference sequence).

This clonotype was seen only a few times. The genes are TRBV5-1 and TRBJ2-5; D uncertain. Germline values: CDR1 SGHRS, CDR2 YFSETQ. The length of the CDR3 is 15 residues. Trimming removed 4 bases from V and 2 bases from J, with 15 bases in between. CDR3 residues: CASSRDLASQETQYF. The CDR3 region has the DNA TGCGCCAGCAGCCGCGACTTGGCTTCACAAGAGACCCAGTACTTC.

This clonotype was picked up a small number of times. The chain is built from TRBV6-5 and TRBJ2-7, with 10 bases lining up with TRBD1. Trimming at V came to 4 bases and at J to 5 bases, leaving 8 bases not matched to a gene. The germline V gene has CDR1 MNHEY and CDR2 SVGAGI. The CDR3 has 15 residues. The CDR3 nucleotides are TGTGCCAGCAGTTTCCCGGGACAGGGGTCGGACGAGCAGTACTTC. Residues: CASSFPGQGSDEQYF.

The rearrangement joins TRBV5-1 to TRBJ2-7; D unresolved. There are 13 residues in the CDR3. Germline CDR1 and CDR2: SGHRS and YFSETQ. Between the trimmed V and J ends, which lost 6 bases and 3 bases, there was a span of 13 bases. CDR3 region: CASNLDRSYEQYF. CDR3 bases: TGCGCCAGCAACCTGGACCGGAGCTACGAGCAGTACTTC.

The rearrangement joins TRBV11-2 to TRBJ1-3; tentative D call: TRBD1 (6 bases). Per the germline V gene, CDR1 is SGHAT and CDR2 is FQNNGV. The CDR3 contains 16 residues. V dropped 3 bases and J dropped 2 bases, with 14 bases sitting between them. The DNA of the CDR3 is TGTGCCAGCAGCTTCCACAGGGAAAACGCTGGAAACACCATATATTTT. Protein product: CASSFHRENAGNTIYF.

The rearrangement links TRBV15 to TRBJ2-3; the match to TRBD2 covers 12 bases. The CDR3 has 17 residues. Germline values: CDR1 LNHNV, CDR2 YYDKDF (reference sequence). V lost 6 bases and J lost 2; bases outside the gene matches: 9. This CDR3 reads CATRSHGLAGITDTQYF. In DNA form, the CDR3 reads TGTGCCACCAGAAGCCACGGACTAGCGGGGATCACAGATACGCAGTATTTT. Full variable domain (rest looked up from reference TRBV15 and TRBJ2-3): DAMVIQNPRYQVTQFGKPVTLSCSQTLNHNVMYWYQQKSSQAPKLLFHYYDKDFNNEADTPDNFQSRRPNTSFCFLDIRSPGLGDTAMYLCATRSHGLAGITDTQYFGPGTRLTVL.

This clonotype was found a few times. The chain carries TRBV12-3 or TRBV12-4 and TRBJ2-1; 10 nucleotides line up with TRBD2. The V and J ends lost 4 bases and 5 bases, in that order; junction bases with no gene match: 2. This CDR3 is 14 amino acids long. CDR3 sequence reads: CASSSLAGNNEQFF. The DNA of the CDR3 is TGTGCCAGCAGTTCACTAGCGGGGAACAATGAGCAGTTCTTC.

The chain combines TRBV5-1 with TRBJ2-3, with 9 bases that match TRBD1. V lost 5 bases to trimming and J lost 2 bases; unmatched junction nucleotides: 9. The CDR3 runs to 16 residues. The germline gives CDR1 SGHRS, CDR2 YFSETQ. The CDR3 sequence is CASRGSDRGVTDTQYF. As DNA, the CDR3 is TGCGCCAGCAGAGGTTCGGACAGGGGAGTCACAGATACGCAGTATTTT.

The chain couples TRBV6-2 or TRBV6-3 to TRBJ1-2; D gene uncertain. The V end was cut by 2 bases, the J end by 4 bases, with 14 bases between. The CDR3 contains 15 residues. The V gene's germline CDR1 is MNHEY and CDR2 SVGEGT. CDR3 nucleotide sequence: TGTGCCAGCAGTTACCACCCCTCTCGTGGCTATGGCTACACCTTC. Its translation: CASSYHPSRGYGYTF.